Sequencing of this T cell receptor beta chain was carried out in a study of blood T cells in healthy people across ages. Study observations and caveats: Measured against age, TCR beta diversity per million T cells decreased in a roughly linear manner.

About this clonotype itself: Antigen: not known.

Alongside a J-beta primer mix, a sample-barcoded 5' primer served in a second PCR lasting roughly 6 to 11 cycles. One entry per CDR3 protein results from TCRdb running MiXCR on the 5' RACE reads. The sample includes 1.5 million to 2 million distinct CDR3 sequences, roughly 43% of them seen just once. The CDR3 length is 15 residues. V lost 4 bases to trimming and J lost 7 bases; unmatched junction nucleotides: 10. CDR1 and CDR2 (germline): SEHNR, FQNEAQ (reference sequence). The chain recombines TRBV7-9 with TRBJ1-2; 9 bases agree with TRBD1. Sequences were obtained from blood. The clonotype comes from a human donor in good health. The CDR3 nucleotides read TGTGCCAGCAGCTACATCCGGGACAGGGAAAGTGGCTACACCTTC. This codes for CASSYIRDRESGYTF.